This TCR beta chain was captured in a study of T-cell reconstitution after alpha-beta-depleted transplantation in children. Study-wide findings and caveats: TCRbeta diversity was high at day 60 in some patients (a result of surviving recipient T cells and thymic progenitors). Newly generated T cells supplied most T-cell counts and diversity one year post-transplant. Expanded clones from the graft, numbering several hundred, reportedly supplied alpha-beta T cells about two months after transplant.

Preparation of the TCRbeta library used unique molecular identifiers. TCRdb processed the PCR reads anew with MiXCR; each CDR3 protein has one entry. The sample shows fewer than 350,000 distinct CDR3 sequences, about a tenth of them seen only once. This clonotype was detected ten times or more. The antigen is undetermined. The V segment lost 4 bases and the J segment 4 bases; nucleotides outside the gene matches: 4. The length of the CDR3 is 15 residues. In germline, CDR1 is SEHNR, CDR2 FQNEAQ (reference sequence). Material: PBMCs, obtained before TCRalphabeta/CD19-depleted stem cell transplant. The chain links TRBV7-9 to TRBJ1-3; TRBD1 matches 10 bases. The sequence was collected from a boy under three years old with acute myeloid leukemia, due to receive a stem cell transplant. Here the CDR3 reads CASSSTGGTGNTIYF. The CDR3 nucleotides read TGTGCCAGCAGCTCGACAGGGGGCACGGGAAACACCATATATTTT. Combining the CDR3 with reference TRBV7-9 and TRBJ1-3 gives the whole variable domain DTGVSQNPRHKITKRGQNVTFRCDPISEHNRLYWYRQTLGQGPEFLTYFQNEAQLEKSRLLSDRFSAERPKGSFSTLEIQRTEQGDSAMYLCASSSTGGTGNTIYFGEGSWLTVV.